These 21 T cell receptor beta chains were all obtained from the same sample, sequenced in a study of Graves' ophthalmopathy and Graves' hyperthyroidism. Using RNA transcripts, the TCR beta CDR3 regions were amplified. HTBI-primed first-round RT-PCR preceded second-round multiplex PCR. TCRdb reprocessed the multiplex PCR reads via MiXCR and lists one record per CDR3 protein. The sample lists about 620,000 distinct CDR3 sequences, 22% occurring once. Sequenced: peripheral blood. The receptors derive from a woman aged 18-29 years with stable Graves' hyperthyroidism. Some clones in this sample may be carry-over from other donors' samples.

This clonotype was observed many times. V is TRBV3-1 and J is TRBJ1-6, with a tentative D call TRBD1 (5 bases). Germline CDR1 is LGHDT and CDR2 is YNNKEL (reference sequence). CDR3 length: 18 residues. V shed 4 bases and J shed 4 bases, with 20 bases lying between them. The CDR3 loop reads CASSPSAGRGPYNSPLHF. The CDR3 DNA is TGTGCCAGCAGCCCTTCCGCGGGGAGGGGACCGTATAATTCACCCCTCCACTTT. The full variable domain, rest sourced from reference TRBV3-1 and TRBJ1-6, is DTAVSQTPKYLVTQMGNDKSIKCEQNLGHDTMYWYKQDSKKFLKIMFSYNNKELIINETVPNRFSPKSPDKAHLNLHINSLELGDSAVYFCASSPSAGRGPYNSPLHFGNGTRLTVT.

The chain uses TRBV5-1 and TRBJ1-1; tentatively, D is TRBD1 (5 bases). The germline V gene has CDR1 SGHRS and CDR2 YFSETQ. V shed 3 bases and J shed 4 bases, with 16 bases lying between them. The CDR3 sequence is 15 residues long. The CDR3 is CASSYSSGTGTEAFF. Here the CDR3 DNA reads TGCGCCAGCAGCTATTCTTCAGGGACGGGCACTGAAGCTTTCTTT.

J is TRBJ1-1 and V is TRBV3-1; unclear D gene. The CDR3 consists of 15 residues. Trimming took 1 base from V and 1 from J, leaving 10 bases between them. Germline lookup yields CDR1 LGHDT and CDR2 YNNKEL (reference sequence). CDR3 residues: CASSQAARRNTEAFF. In DNA, the CDR3 is TGTGCCAGCAGCCAAGCAGCTAGACGGAACACTGAAGCTTTCTTT.

The table lists this clonotype with a few counts. V is TRBV3-1 and J is TRBJ2-7; 8 nucleotides align to TRBD2. With V trimmed by 5 bases and J by 5 bases, 2 bases remained unmatched. CDR3 length: 12 amino acids. Looked up from germline, CDR1 is LGHDT and CDR2 is YNNKEL (reference sequence). The CDR3 nucleotides are TGTGCCAGCAGCGAGCGGGAGAACGAGCAGTACTTC. Translated: CASSERENEQYF.

This chain links TRBV24-1 with TRBJ1-2; D ambiguous. In germline, CDR1 is KGHDR, CDR2 SFDVKD. The CDR3 totals 12 residues. V lost 4 bases, J lost 10 bases, and 12 bases lay in between. For the CDR3, the DNA is TGTGCCACCAGTGACCGCGACACCTCCTACACCTTC. Its translation is CATSDRDTSYTF.

The chain is built from TRBV6-5 and TRBJ2-7, with 8 bases identical to TRBD2. CDR1 and CDR2 from the germline V gene are MNHEY and SVGAGI. The CDR3 runs 14 residues. The V segment lost 2 bases and the J segment 3 bases; nucleotides outside the gene matches: 3. CDR3 bases: TGTGCCAGCAGTTACGCGGGGGGTATCTACGAGCAGTACTTC. Amino acid sequence: CASSYAGGIYEQYF.

The sample holds many counts of this clonotype. V usage is TRBV7-2 and J usage is TRBJ2-5; TRBD2 aligns across 8 bases. Germline values: CDR1 SGHTA, CDR2 FQGNSA. The CDR3 covers 15 residues. J gave up 4 bases and V 5 bases, and 9 bases lay outside the gene matches. In DNA, the CDR3 is TGTGCCAGCAGCCCCCGTAGGACTAGCCCAGAGACCCAGTACTTC. Protein sequence: CASSPRRTSPETQYF.

A few counts support this clonotype. A much more abundant neighbour one base away suggests this may be a read error. The chain uses TRBV11-1 and TRBJ1-1, with 7 bases lining up with TRBD1. This CDR3 has 16 amino acids. Germline CDR1 reads SGHAT; CDR2 reads FQDESV (reference sequence). This CDR3 reads CASSQNGQVGDTEACF. DNA for the CDR3: TGTGCCAGCAGCCAAAACGGACAGGTTGGGGACACTGAAGCTTGCTTT.

This clonotype was found many times. The chain combines TRBV6-2 or TRBV6-3 with TRBJ2-5; D gene uncertain. Germline V CDR1 and CDR2: MNHEY, SVGEGT. The CDR3 loop spans 15 amino acids. Trimming pared 0 bases from V and 1 base from J, leaving 9 bases between. The CDR3 DNA reads TGTGCCAGCAGTTACTCTCCGGACCGCCAAGAGACCCAGTACTTC. Protein: CASSYSPDRQETQYF.

This clonotype was detected ten times or more. The chain employs TRBV6-5 and TRBJ2-7; unclear D gene. Deletions cut 3 bases from V and 2 bases from J, with 11 bases between. CDR1 MNHEY and CDR2 SVGAGI come from the germline V gene. This CDR3 is 14 amino acids long. The chain's CDR3 is CASSYVRGPYEQYF. In DNA form, the CDR3 reads TGTGCCAGCAGTTATGTTCGAGGCCCCTACGAGCAGTACTTC.

This clonotype has a handful of counts. A much more abundant neighbour one base away suggests this may be a read error. This sequence joins TRBV4-2 and TRBJ2-7; D gene ambiguous. Germline assignment: CDR1 LGHNA and CDR2 YNFKEQ. This CDR3 is built from 14 residues. CDR3: CSSSQPLGSYEQYF. The CDR3 nucleotides read TGTTCCAGCAGCCAACCCCTGGGCTCCTACGAGCAGTACTTC.

In this sample, this clonotype turned up many times. The chain links TRBV2 to TRBJ1-2; 8 bases agree with TRBD1. CDR3 length equals 13 residues. V trimming: 9 bases; J trimming: 8 bases; junction bases outside the gene matches: 11. Germline values: CDR1 SNHLY, CDR2 FYNNEI. This CDR3 is CARTRGTGTGYTF. The CDR3 nucleotides are TGTGCCAGAACGAGGGGGACAGGAACAGGCTACACCTTC.

The chain couples TRBV6-2 or TRBV6-3 to TRBJ2-7, with D unresolved. From germline, CDR1 is MNHEY and CDR2 SVGEGT. V was trimmed by 3 bases and J by 5 bases, leaving 5 bases between them. The CDR3 is 11 amino acids. CDR3 DNA: TGTGCCAGCAGTTATTTCCACGAGCAGTACTTC. This codes for CASSYFHEQYF.

This clonotype was detected ten times or more. V is TRBV24-1 and J is TRBJ1-5; TRBD1 matches at 7 bases. The CDR3 covers 13 residues. Looked up from germline, CDR1 is KGHDR and CDR2 is SFDVKD. The trim removed 4 bases at V and 6 bases at J, leaving 2 bases unmatched. CDR3 sequence reads: CATSEAGGQPQHF. Written as DNA, the CDR3 is TGTGCCACCAGTGAGGCAGGGGGTCAGCCCCAGCATTTT.

This chain uses TRBV11-2 with TRBJ2-6; D is unresolved. The V gene lost 0 bases and the J gene lost 0 bases, with 12 bases spanning the gap. This CDR3 spans 18 amino acids. Germline CDR1 and CDR2: SGHAT and FQNNGV. CDR3 residues: CASSLERTGRSGANVLTF. As DNA, the CDR3 is TGTGCCAGCAGCTTAGAGCGAACGGGCCGCTCTGGGGCCAACGTCCTGACTTTC.

CDR3 in DNA: TGTGCCTGGAGACTGGACAGGGGGGGCACTGAAGCTTTCTTT. Protein: CAWRLDRGGTEAFF. The chain employs TRBV30 and TRBJ1-1; TRBD1 matches at 10 bases. With V trimmed by 3 bases and J by 4 bases, 5 bases remained unmatched. Germline CDR1 reads GTSNPN; CDR2 reads SVGIG (reference sequence). The CDR3 is 14 amino acids. Drawing the rest from reference TRBV30 and TRBJ1-1, the complete variable domain is SQTIHQWPATLVQPVGSPLSLECTVEGTSNPNLYWYRQAAGRGLQLLFYSVGIGQISSEVPQNLSASRPQDRQFILSSKKLLLSDSGFYLCAWRLDRGGTEAFFGQGTRLTVV.

There are many counts of this clonotype. The chain combines TRBV4-2 with TRBJ2-2, with 11 bases that match TRBD2. This CDR3 is built from 16 residues. With V trimmed by 3 bases and J by 0 bases, 0 bases remained unmatched. Germline V gene lookup returns CDR1 LGHNA and CDR2 YNFKEQ. CDR3 coding DNA: TGTGCCAGCAGCCAGGGACTAGCGGCGAACACCGGGGAGCTGTTTTTT. It is translated as CASSQGLAANTGELFF.

There are many counts of this clonotype. This CDR3 reads CASSPDIGIVSPLHF. CDR3 sequence (DNA): TGTGCCAGCAGCCCCGACATTGGGATCGTCTCACCCCTCCACTTT. The rearrangement joins TRBV12-3 or TRBV12-4 to TRBJ1-6, with D unresolved. Trimming pared 6 bases from V and 10 bases from J, leaving 19 bases between. This CDR3 has 15 amino acids.

This clonotype occurred many times. The V call is TRBV6-5, the J call TRBJ1-5, with D tentatively TRBD1 (5 bases). CDR1 is MNHEY, CDR2 SVGAGI, per germline. CDR3 length: 17 residues. Trimming removed 0 bases from V and 4 bases from J, with 16 bases in between. The CDR3 sequence is CASSYSVRPGTNQPQHF. CDR3 bases: TGTGCCAGCAGTTACTCTGTCCGTCCAGGGACGAATCAGCCCCAGCATTTT.

This clonotype came up many times. The chain combines TRBV27 with TRBJ1-1; D remains unclear. With 5 bases removed from V and 0 bases from J, the gap between germline ends came to 13 bases. The germline V gene has CDR1 MNHEY and CDR2 SMNVEV (reference sequence). The CDR3 loop spans 15 amino acids. The CDR3 DNA is TGTGCCAGCAGTCCCCGTGGCCGAATGAACACTGAAGCTTTCTTT. It yields the protein CASSPRGRMNTEAFF.

This clonotype was observed a handful of times. Being one base from a much bigger clone, this may be a read error. The genes are TRBV6-1 and TRBJ2-7, with TRBD1 as a possible D gene (6 bases). The CDR3 loop spans 15 amino acids. CDR1 MNHNS and CDR2 SASEGT come from the germline V gene. The ends were cut back, 6 bases at V and 0 bases at J, with 15 bases in the middle. In DNA form, the CDR3 reads TGTGCCAGCAGCAAACTGGGGGCGAGCTCCTACGAGCAGTACTTC. It encodes CASSKLGASSYEQYF.